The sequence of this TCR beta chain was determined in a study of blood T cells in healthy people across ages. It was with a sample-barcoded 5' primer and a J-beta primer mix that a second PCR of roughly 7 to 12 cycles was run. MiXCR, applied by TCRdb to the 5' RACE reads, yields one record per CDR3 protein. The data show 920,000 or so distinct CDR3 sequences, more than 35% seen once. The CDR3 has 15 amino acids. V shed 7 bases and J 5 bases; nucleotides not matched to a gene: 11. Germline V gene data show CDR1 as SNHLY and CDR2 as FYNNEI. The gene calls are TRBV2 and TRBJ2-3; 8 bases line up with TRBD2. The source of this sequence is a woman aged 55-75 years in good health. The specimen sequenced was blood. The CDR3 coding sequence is TGTGCCAGCACCACCCCGGGACTAGGAGGAGATACGCAGTATTTT. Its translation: CASTTPGLGGDTQYF.